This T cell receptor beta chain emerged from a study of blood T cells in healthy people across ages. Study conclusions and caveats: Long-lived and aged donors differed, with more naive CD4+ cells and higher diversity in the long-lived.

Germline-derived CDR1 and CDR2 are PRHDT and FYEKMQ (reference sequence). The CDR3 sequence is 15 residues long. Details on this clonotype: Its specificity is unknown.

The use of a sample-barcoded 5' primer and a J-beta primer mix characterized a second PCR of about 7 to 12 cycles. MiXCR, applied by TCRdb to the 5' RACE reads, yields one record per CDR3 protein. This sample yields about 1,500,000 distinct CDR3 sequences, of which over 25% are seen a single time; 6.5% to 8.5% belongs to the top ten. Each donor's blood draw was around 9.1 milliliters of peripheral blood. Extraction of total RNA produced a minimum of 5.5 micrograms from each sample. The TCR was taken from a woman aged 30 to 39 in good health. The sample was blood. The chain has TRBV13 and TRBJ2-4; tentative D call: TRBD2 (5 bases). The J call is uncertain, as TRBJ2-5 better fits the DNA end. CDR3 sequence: CASSFSRSGQETQYF. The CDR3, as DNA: TGTGCCAGCAGCTTTTCCAGGAGCGGACAAGAGACCCAGTACTTC.